This TCR beta chain emerged from a study of T cell responses to AZD1222 COVID-19 vaccine. Findings and limits, study-wide: Clonal diversity may have been underestimated, and the donors were mostly white British, with more females than males. Unmutated variant regions are reportedly the target of nearly half of TCRs that are spike-specific.

Generated by immunoSEQ multiplex PCR, the TCRdb table keeps only in-frame clones and is missing some. The table has approximately 150,000 clones, about nine tenths seen once. To note about this clone: Its matching antigen is unknown.

This TCR came from an adult in good health. The specimen was peripheral blood, collected on day 0 of AZD1222 vaccination.

In DNA form, the CDR3 reads TGTGCCAGCAGTTTACTCAGAGTGTTGAACACTGAAGCTTTCTTT. Its protein product is CASSLLRVLNTEAFF. The chain is built from TRBV28 and TRBJ1-1; D gene uncertain. V was cut by 2 bases and J by 0 bases, with 10 bases left in between. This CDR3 has 15 residues. Per the germline V gene, CDR1 is MDHEN and CDR2 is SYDVKM.